This TCR beta chain was profiled in a study of OX40 agonist ivuxolimab in advanced cancers. Study details: Patients in the trial were receiving intravenous ivuxolimab every 2 weeks, at doses of 0.01 to 10 mg/kg. Patients were 82.7% male with ages about 23 to 90, mean 60. Of the participants, over 30% had some prior anti-PD-1, anti-PD-L1 or anti-CTLA-4 therapy, which was allowed.

This table comes from immunoSEQ multiplex PCR, and its TCRdb copy is limited to in-frame clones, with some not included. The table lists roughly 100,000 clones, 85% to 95% of them singletons. Patients had blood sampled at baseline and again on cycle 4 day 1 and cycle 7 day 1. This clone was seen a single time. This clonotype was obtained from an adult with an advanced solid tumor such as melanoma, head and neck, liver or kidney cancer. The source material was CD4+ or CD8+ T cells sorted from blood, sampled in a trial of the OX40 agonist ivuxolimab.

CDR3 DNA sequence: TGTGCCAGCAGTTGGACAGGGGGCGGCAGCTATGGCTACACCTTC. It yields the protein CASSWTGGGSYGYTF. The chain recombines TRBV6-5 with TRBJ1-2; 11 bases are a match to TRBD1. Per germline, CDR1 MNHEY and CDR2 SVGAGI. V trimming: 4 bases; J trimming: 4 bases; junction bases outside the gene matches: 5. The CDR3 loop spans 15 amino acids.